A selection of T cell receptor beta chains follows, all from one sample in a study of T cell responses to AZD1222 COVID-19 vaccine. The assay was immunoSEQ multiplex PCR, and TCRdb's table has in-frame clones only and misses some. In the table there are around 200,000 clones, around 90% of which are singletons. Sequences were derived from peripheral blood, sampled on day 0 of AZD1222 vaccination. The receptors originated from an adult in good health. Both conserved end residues are part of each CDR3. For some rows the clone size is stated as once, few or many, or as a class when expanded; others skip it.

CASSQARTGGSYEQYF . TRBJ2-7 TRBV3-1/TRBV3-2
CSVDDPGAYTEAFF . TRBJ1-1 TRBV29-1
CASSLRDGSYNEQFF . TRBJ2-1 TRBV7-9
CASSLGQGIYEQYF . TRBJ2-7 TRBV6-5
CAISTTPDRGGVSPLHF . TRBJ1-6 TRBV10-3
CASSPRGQIDYGYTF . TRBJ1-2 TRBV18
CAISRDSKGEAFF . TRBJ1-1 TRBV10-3
CASSYRAAGELFF . TRBJ2-2 TRBV6-5
CASSPARHTQYF once TRBJ2-3 TRBV11-2
CASSPFGRAYNEQFF . TRBJ2-1 TRBV7-3
CASTQTGGGTEAFF . TRBJ1-1 TRBV27
CASKLGTQETQYF . TRBJ2-5 TRBV5-1